Presented here are 28 T cell receptor beta chains from one specimen sequenced in a study of shared clonotypes between healthy human individuals (TCRdb year 2020). The library was built by means of the immunoSEQ multiplex PCR assay. The table comes from immuneACCESS by way of TCRdb, which keeps in-frame sequences with V and J called. Part of the clones is missing from these tables; in studies checked, under half for an unresolved V gene and the rest for unknown reasons. For this sample there are more than 2 million clones; 85% to 95% appear just once. Under 0.15% of the sample rests with the top ten. Sequencing used naive CD4+ T cells sorted from blood. What the cell subset or site label conveys for this sample: CD45RA+ positively selected. The receptors derive from a man between 18 and 35 years old in good health.

Turning to this clone: This specimen includes other DNA sequences encoding the same CDR3. The chain is built from TRBV5-6 and TRBJ2-3; D is uncertain. The CDR3 is 13 residues long. Trimming left V 0 bases short and J 1 base short, with 3 bases between. From germline, CDR1 is SGHDT and CDR2 YYEEEE. CDR3 protein: CASSLAGTDTQYF. The CDR3 DNA follows: TGTGCCAGCAGCTTGGCAGGCACAGATACGCAGTATTTT.

The gene calls are TRBV19 and TRBJ2-6; D ambiguous. This CDR3 is 14 amino acids long. Deletions cut 4 bases from V and 0 bases from J, with 4 bases between. Germline CDR1 is LNHDA and CDR2 is SQIVND (reference sequence). The CDR3 DNA reads TGTGCCAGTAGTAAGCACTCTGGGGCCAACGTCCTGACTTTC. Residues: CASSKHSGANVLTF.

The chain carries TRBV27 and TRBJ2-5, with D unresolved. The germline gives CDR1 MNHEY, CDR2 SMNVEV (reference sequence). Trimming stripped 2 bases from V and 7 bases from J, with 17 bases between. The CDR3 is 15 amino acids. The CDR3 DNA sequence: TGTGCCAGCAGTTTAAGGACGAAAGGGTACGGGACCCAGTACTTC. Translation gives CASSLRTKGYGTQYF.

In this sample, this clone turned up once. V gene TRBV11-2 combines with J gene TRBJ2-7; D may be TRBD1 or TRBD2 (6 bases each). The CDR3 spans 16 residues. The ends were cut back, 5 bases at V and 3 bases at J, with 20 bases in the middle. Germline assignment: CDR1 SGHAT and CDR2 FQNNGV. Written as DNA, the CDR3 is TGTGCCAGCAGCCCAATGACTAGTAGGGGGGACTACGAGCAGTACTTC. This gives the protein CASSPMTSRGDYEQYF.

J is TRBJ2-1 and V is TRBV11-3; TRBD1 agrees at 8 bases. The CDR3 has 15 residues. Germline V gene data show CDR1 as SGHNT and CDR2 as YENEEA. Trimming removed 5 bases from V and 3 bases from J; junction bases left unmatched: 6. CDR3 loop: CASSAPGQVYNEQFF. The CDR3 coding sequence is TGTGCCAGCAGCGCTCCGGGACAGGTCTACAATGAGCAGTTCTTC.

The chain combines TRBV27 with TRBJ2-7; TRBD2 matches 16 bases. Trimming cost V 1 base and J 6 bases; bases outside gene matches: 3. The CDR3 covers 16 residues. Per the germline V gene, CDR1 is MNHEY and CDR2 is SMNVEV (reference sequence). This chain's CDR3 is CASSLWGTSGRVEQYF. DNA of the CDR3: TGTGCCAGCAGTTTATGGGGGACTAGCGGGAGGGTCGAGCAGTACTTC.

Only one count was recorded for this clone. The rearrangement joins TRBV4-1 to TRBJ1-5, with 9 nucleotides matching TRBD1. Germline CDR1 and CDR2: MGHRA and YSYEKL. There are 16 residues in the CDR3. J was trimmed by 10 bases and V by 1 base; bases with no gene match: 11. This chain's CDR3 is CASSQGPDRGLSPQHF. The CDR3 DNA reads as TGCGCCAGCAGCCAAGGTCCGGACAGGGGATTATCACCCCAGCATTTT.

The chain carries TRBV5-1 and TRBJ1-1; D remains unclear. This CDR3 spans 15 amino acids. Trimming removed 0 bases from V and 0 bases from J, with 9 bases in between. CDR1 and CDR2 (germline): SGHRS, YFSETQ. CDR3 DNA: TGCGCCAGCAGCTTGGCCGTACAGATGAACACTGAAGCTTTCTTT. This encodes CASSLAVQMNTEAFF.

The sample holds one count of this clone. V is TRBV30 and J is TRBJ2-2; 13 positions match TRBD2. The V and J ends lost 5 bases and 4 bases, in that order; junction bases with no gene match: 1. Germline assignment: CDR1 GTSNPN and CDR2 SVGIG (reference sequence). CDR3 size: 14 residues. The CDR3 region is CAWRTSGGTGELFF. The CDR3 DNA follows: TGTGCCTGGCGGACTAGCGGGGGCACCGGGGAGCTGTTTTTT. The variable domain in full, completed from reference TRBV30 and TRBJ2-2, reads SQTIHQWPATLVQPVGSPLSLECTVEGTSNPNLYWYRQAAGRGLQLLFYSVGIGQISSEVPQNLSASRPQDRQFILSSKKLLLSDSGFYLCAWRTSGGTGELFFGEGSRLTVL.

Written as DNA, the CDR3 is TGTGCCTGGAGCACCGGCCCCTATGGCTACACCTTC. It specifies CAWSTGPYGYTF. The chain links TRBV30 to TRBJ1-2; D remains ambiguous. Germline loops: CDR1 GTSNPN, CDR2 SVGIG (reference sequence). V was trimmed by 3 bases and J by 4 bases, leaving 9 bases between them. The CDR3 sequence is 12 residues long.

The gene calls are TRBV10-3 and TRBJ1-2; possibly TRBD1 for D (5 bases). The V and J ends lost 7 bases and 7 bases respectively, with 13 bases between them. This CDR3 contains 12 residues. CDR1 ENHRY and CDR2 SYGVKD come from the germline V gene. The CDR3 nucleotides read TGTGCCATCACGGAGGGGTCCCGTGGCTACACCTTC. It encodes CAITEGSRGYTF.

This chain uses TRBV11-2 with TRBJ1-6; D possibly corresponds to TRBD1 (5 bases). This CDR3 comprises 16 residues. Germline V gives CDR1 SGHAT, CDR2 FQNNGV. Trimming shortened V by 5 bases and J by 7 bases, and 18 bases separated the two germline ends. Here the CDR3 reads CASSPPADSWNSPLHF. The DNA for the CDR3 is TGTGCCAGCAGCCCACCGGCCGACAGTTGGAATTCACCCCTCCACTTT.

This chain joins TRBV15 and TRBJ2-5; D may correspond to TRBD1 or TRBD2 (5 bases each). V was pared by 0 bases and J by 1 base, with 15 bases between. CDR1 is LNHNV and CDR2 is YYDKDF in the germline V gene (reference sequence). This CDR3 comprises 17 residues. The CDR3 DNA reads TGTGCCACCAGCAGAGATCGTGGGACCTCCCCCCAAGAGACCCAGTACTTC. It specifies CATSRDRGTSPQETQYF.

V and J are TRBV2 and TRBJ2-5, with 10 bases matching TRBD1. V shed 3 bases, J shed 5 bases, and the junction held 6 bases outside the gene matches. Germline values: CDR1 SNHLY, CDR2 FYNNEI. The CDR3 runs to 15 residues. CDR3 sequence (DNA): TGTGCCAGCAGTGAGGGGACAGGGGTCGGGGAGACCCAGTACTTC. As protein: CASSEGTGVGETQYF.

This rearrangement joins TRBV2 to TRBJ2-6; D is possibly TRBD1 or TRBD2 (5 bases each). There are 19 residues in the CDR3. Looked up from germline, CDR1 is SNHLY and CDR2 is FYNNEI. Trimming took off 6 bases at V and 2 bases at J, with 23 bases between the two ends. In DNA, the CDR3 is TGTGCCAGCAGCACTACCGGGACCTGGTCTTTTGCTGGGGCCAACGTCCTGACTTTC. This encodes CASSTTGTWSFAGANVLTF.

This chain connects TRBV28 to TRBJ1-2; D perhaps matches TRBD1 (5 bases). Germline CDR1 and CDR2: MDHEN and SYDVKM. V gave up 2 bases and J gave up 3 bases, with 10 bases separating them. CDR3 length: 14 residues. CDR3: CASSLAEGYYGYTF. In DNA, the CDR3 is TGTGCCAGCAGTTTAGCGGAGGGGTACTATGGCTACACCTTC.

The chain carries TRBV7-2 and TRBJ2-7; 7 bases align to TRBD2. CDR1 is SGHTA and CDR2 is FQGNSA in the germline V gene. Germline trimming cut 0 bases from V and 5 bases from J; bases unmatched to any gene: 4. The CDR3 is 14 residues long. The CDR3 loop is CASSLAGRANEQYF. CDR3 coding DNA: TGTGCCAGCAGCTTAGCGGGGAGGGCCAACGAGCAGTACTTC.

J is TRBJ2-1 and V is TRBV5-1, with 15 bases fitting TRBD2. Losses at the gene ends were 3 bases for V and 4 bases for J; bases not matched to a gene: 8. The CDR3 length is 18 residues. The germline CDR1 and CDR2 sequences are SGHRS and YFSETQ. The CDR3 DNA is TGCGCCAGCAGCTCCGGACTAGCGGGAGGGTCTATTTACAATGAGCAGTTCTTC. This gives the protein CASSSGLAGGSIYNEQFF.

The chain has TRBV10-3 and TRBJ1-1; 8 nucleotides align to TRBD1. Germline assignment: CDR1 ENHRY and CDR2 SYGVKD. Trimming took 6 bases from V and 5 from J; bases not matched to a gene: 11. The CDR3 runs to 15 residues. This CDR3 reads CAIREKDRVGTEAFF. CDR3 bases: TGTGCCATCAGGGAAAAGGACAGGGTCGGTACTGAAGCTTTCTTT.

This chain links TRBV6-6 with TRBJ1-1, with D maybe TRBD1 (6 bases). The CDR3 totals 15 residues. V lost 0 bases to trimming and J lost 4 bases, with 12 bases between them. CDR1 is MNHNY and CDR2 is SVGAGI in the germline V gene (reference sequence). Written as DNA, the CDR3 is TGTGCCAGCAGTTACTCAGGGGGAAGGGGCACTGAAGCTTTCTTT. Its protein product is CASSYSGGRGTEAFF.

The genes are TRBV9 and TRBJ2-1; 8 bases align to TRBD2. The V gene's germline CDR1 is SGDLS and CDR2 YYNGEE. CDR3 length: 16 residues. The junction had 6 bases not matched to a gene; V was cut back by 4 bases and J by 0 bases. In DNA form, the CDR3 reads TGTGCCAGCAGCCGTAGCGGGGCGAGCTCCTACAATGAGCAGTTCTTC. Translated: CASSRSGASSYNEQFF.

This chain connects TRBV7-9 to TRBJ2-7; D assignment may be TRBD1 or TRBD2 (5 bases each). CDR3 size: 15 residues. Trimming took off 5 bases at V and 5 bases at J, with 19 bases between the two ends. CDR1 and CDR2 (germline): SEHNR, FQNEAQ (reference sequence). CDR3 residues: CASSQSGTAGNEQYF. The CDR3 DNA follows: TGTGCCAGCAGCCAATCCGGGACCGCCGGCAACGAGCAGTACTTC.

The rearrangement links TRBV7-8 to TRBJ1-1; 7 nucleotides line up with TRBD1. Germline trimming cut 4 bases from V and 0 bases from J; bases unmatched to any gene: 5. Looked up from germline, CDR1 is SGHVS and CDR2 is FQNEAQ. This CDR3 spans 15 amino acids. The CDR3 coding sequence is TGTGCCAGCAGCTCGGGACAGACCATGAACACTGAAGCTTTCTTT. The encoded protein is CASSSGQTMNTEAFF.

V usage is TRBV2 and J usage is TRBJ2-7, with TRBD1 matching over 7 bases. This CDR3 has 14 residues. Germline trimming cut 6 bases from V and 7 bases from J; bases unmatched to any gene: 12. The V gene's germline CDR1 is SNHLY and CDR2 FYNNEI. The CDR3 protein is CASRPGQTWGEQYF. CDR3 DNA sequence: TGTGCCAGCAGGCCGGGACAGACTTGGGGAGAGCAGTACTTC. Drawing the rest from reference TRBV2 and TRBJ2-7, the complete variable domain is EPEVTQTPSHQVTQMGQEVILRCVPISNHLYFYWYRQILGQKVEFLVSFYNNEISEKSEIFDDQFSVERPDGSNFTLKIRSTKLEDSAMYFCASRPGQTWGEQYFGPGTRLTVT.

The chain uses TRBV5-1 and TRBJ2-1; TRBD2 matches at 14 bases. Germline lookup yields CDR1 SGHRS and CDR2 YFSETQ. Trimming at V came to 2 bases and at J to 7 bases, leaving 5 bases not matched to a gene. This CDR3 has 16 amino acids. DNA of the CDR3: TGCGCCAGCAGCTTAGGCGGGACTAGCGGGAGTAATGAGCAGTTCTTC. Its translation: CASSLGGTSGSNEQFF.

The V gene is TRBV7-2, the J gene TRBJ1-1, with 7 bases fitting TRBD1. V lost 1 base and J lost 5; bases outside the gene matches: 10. The CDR3 covers 16 residues. Per germline, CDR1 SGHTA and CDR2 FQGNSA. In nucleotides, the CDR3 is TGTGCCAGCAGCTTAGGCGACAGGGTGAGATCGACTGAAGCTTTCTTT. Translated: CASSLGDRVRSTEAFF.

The V gene is TRBV5-6, the J gene TRBJ2-3, with 12 bases lining up with TRBD2. Germline V gene sequence: CDR1 SGHDT, CDR2 YYEEEE. V shed 3 bases, J shed 4 bases, and the junction held 3 bases outside the gene matches. This CDR3 is built from 15 residues. The CDR3 DNA reads as TGTGCCAGCAGCTATCTAGCGGGAGGGGCAGATACGCAGTATTTT. Protein sequence: CASSYLAGGADTQYF.

V is TRBV6-1 and J is TRBJ1-2; D is possibly TRBD1 (5 bases). Trimming took 3 bases from V and 5 from J, leaving 13 bases between them. The CDR3 totals 14 residues. Germline values: CDR1 MNHNS, CDR2 SASEGT. CDR3 bases: TGTGCCAGCAGTGATAGGGGCCCTCCGTATGGCTACACCTTC. It specifies CASSDRGPPYGYTF.